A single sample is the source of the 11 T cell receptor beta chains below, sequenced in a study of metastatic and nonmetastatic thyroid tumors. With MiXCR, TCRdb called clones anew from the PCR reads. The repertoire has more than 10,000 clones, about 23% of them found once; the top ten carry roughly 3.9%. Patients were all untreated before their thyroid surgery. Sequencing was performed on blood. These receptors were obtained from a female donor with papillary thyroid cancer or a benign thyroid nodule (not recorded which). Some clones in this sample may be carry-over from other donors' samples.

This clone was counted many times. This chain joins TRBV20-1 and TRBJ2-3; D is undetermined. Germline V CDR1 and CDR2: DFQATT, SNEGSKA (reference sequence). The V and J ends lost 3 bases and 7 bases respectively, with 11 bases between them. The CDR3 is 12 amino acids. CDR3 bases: TGCAGTGCTAGCCTTCCGGGCTATACGCAGTATTTT. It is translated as CSASLPGYTQYF.

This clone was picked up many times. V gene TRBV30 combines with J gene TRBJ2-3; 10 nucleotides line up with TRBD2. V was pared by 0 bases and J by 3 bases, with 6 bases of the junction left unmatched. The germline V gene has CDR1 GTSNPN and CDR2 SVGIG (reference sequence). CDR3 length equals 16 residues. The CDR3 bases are TGTGCCTGGAGTGTACGCAGCGGGGGGGCAACAGATACGCAGTATTTT. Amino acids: CAWSVRSGGATDTQYF.

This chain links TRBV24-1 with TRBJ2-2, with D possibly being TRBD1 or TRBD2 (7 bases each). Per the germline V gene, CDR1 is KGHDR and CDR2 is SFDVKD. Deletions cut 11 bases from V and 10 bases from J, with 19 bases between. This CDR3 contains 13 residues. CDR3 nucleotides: TGTGCCAGGGAGGGACAGAACAACGTGGAGCTGTTTTTT. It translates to CAREGQNNVELFF.

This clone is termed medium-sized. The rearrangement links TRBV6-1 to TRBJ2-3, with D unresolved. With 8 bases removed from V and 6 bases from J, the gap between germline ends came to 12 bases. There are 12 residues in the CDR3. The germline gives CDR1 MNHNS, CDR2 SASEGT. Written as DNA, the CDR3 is TGTGCCAGCTCAATGGCCCCGGATACGCAGTATTTT. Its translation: CASSMAPDTQYF.

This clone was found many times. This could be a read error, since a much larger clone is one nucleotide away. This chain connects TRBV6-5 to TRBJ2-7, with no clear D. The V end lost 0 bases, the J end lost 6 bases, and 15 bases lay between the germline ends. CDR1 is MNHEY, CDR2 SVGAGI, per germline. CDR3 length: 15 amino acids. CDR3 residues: CASSYSFEALSEQYF. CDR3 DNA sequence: TGTGCCAGCAGTTACTCGTTCGAGGCACTCAGCGAGCAGTACTTC.

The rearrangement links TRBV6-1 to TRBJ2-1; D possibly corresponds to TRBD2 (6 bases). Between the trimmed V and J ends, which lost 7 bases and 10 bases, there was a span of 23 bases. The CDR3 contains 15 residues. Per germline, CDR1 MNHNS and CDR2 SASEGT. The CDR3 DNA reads TGTGCCAGCACCCTTAGCTGGGGCGGGGTGTGCGAGCAGTTCTTC. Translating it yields CASTLSWGGVCEQFF.

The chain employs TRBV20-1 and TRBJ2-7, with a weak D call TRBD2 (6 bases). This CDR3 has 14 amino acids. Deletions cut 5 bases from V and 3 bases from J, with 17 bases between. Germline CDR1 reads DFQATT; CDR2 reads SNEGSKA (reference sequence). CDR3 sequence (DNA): TGCAGTGCTCCGCGAGTTAGCGGCATCTACGAGCAGTACTTC. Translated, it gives CSAPRVSGIYEQYF.

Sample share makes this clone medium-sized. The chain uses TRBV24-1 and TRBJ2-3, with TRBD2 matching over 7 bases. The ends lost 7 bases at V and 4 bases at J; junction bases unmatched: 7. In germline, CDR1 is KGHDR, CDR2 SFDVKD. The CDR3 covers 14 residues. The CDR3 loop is CATSPGGSADTQYF. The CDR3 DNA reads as TGTGCCACCAGCCCCGGGGGGTCGGCAGATACGCAGTATTTT.

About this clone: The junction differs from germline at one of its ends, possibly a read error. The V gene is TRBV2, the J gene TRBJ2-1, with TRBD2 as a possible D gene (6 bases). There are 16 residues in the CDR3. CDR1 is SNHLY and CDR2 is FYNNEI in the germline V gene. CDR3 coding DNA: TGTGCCAGCAGTTGGAATAGCGGTATATTAGGCAATGAGCATTTCTTC. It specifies CASSWNSGILGNEHFF.

The CDR3 region is CSAQTRQGTGYEQYF. The DNA for the CDR3 is TGCAGTGCGCAGACGAGACAGGGTACGGGGTACGAGCAGTACTTC. The chain uses TRBV20-1 and TRBJ2-7; the match to TRBD1 covers 7 bases. CDR3 size: 15 residues. The junction had 15 bases not matched to a gene; V was cut back by 6 bases and J by 4 bases. Germline V gene data show CDR1 as DFQATT and CDR2 as SNEGSKA (reference sequence).

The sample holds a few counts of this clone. The CDR3 DNA is TGTGCCAGCAAGGGGGCCCACTCTGGAAACACCATATATTTT. It encodes CASKGAHSGNTIYF. V and J are TRBV28 and TRBJ1-3; 7 bases match TRBD1. J gave up 0 bases and V 7 bases, and 3 bases lay outside the gene matches. This CDR3 contains 14 residues. Germline loops: CDR1 MDHEN, CDR2 SYDVKM.